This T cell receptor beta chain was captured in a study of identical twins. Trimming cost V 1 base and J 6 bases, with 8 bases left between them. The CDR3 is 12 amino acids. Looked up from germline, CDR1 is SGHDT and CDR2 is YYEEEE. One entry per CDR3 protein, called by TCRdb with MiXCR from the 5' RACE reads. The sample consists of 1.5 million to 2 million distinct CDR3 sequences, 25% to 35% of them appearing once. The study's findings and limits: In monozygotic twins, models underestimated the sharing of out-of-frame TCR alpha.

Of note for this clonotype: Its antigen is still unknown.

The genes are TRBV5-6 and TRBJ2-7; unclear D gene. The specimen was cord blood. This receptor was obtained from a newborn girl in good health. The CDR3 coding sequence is TGTGCCAGCAGCTTGTTAGGACCCGAGCAGTACTTC. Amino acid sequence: CASSLLGPEQYF.